This T cell receptor (beta chain) was captured in a study of T-cell memory formation after mild COVID-19. The V end was cut by 6 bases, the J end by 2 bases, with 10 bases between. CDR1 and CDR2 from the germline V gene are SGHDN and FVKESK. The CDR3 spans 14 residues. MiXCR, run by TCRdb on the 5' RACE reads, gives a single entry per CDR3 protein. The table records 450,000 to 650,000 distinct CDR3 sequences, roughly 21% of them present only once. The V and J genes are TRBV14 and TRBJ2-2; no clear D gene. The source of this sequence is an adult woman who had mild COVID-19 (a few samples of this study predate the infection). Cell type and time point are not known. Sequenced: PBMCs or a T cell subset sorted from them (not recorded which). CDR3 residues: CASRNEVNTGELFF. The CDR3, as DNA: TGTGCCAGCAGGAACGAAGTTAACACCGGGGAGCTGTTTTTT.